One sample yielded the 24 T cell receptor beta chains listed below, sequenced in a study of T cell responses to AZD1222 COVID-19 vaccine. Assay used: immunoSEQ multiplex PCR; TCRdb lists only in-frame clones, some missing. The data hold around 58,000 clones, with about 86% observed a single time. The starting material was peripheral blood, obtained on day 0 of AZD1222 vaccination. Receptor source: an adult in good health.

This rearrangement joins TRBV5-1 to TRBJ1-2; the match to TRBD1 covers 7 bases. The CDR3 runs to 16 residues. With 7 bases clipped from V and 2 bases from J, the junction kept 14 bases outside the gene matches. From germline, CDR1 is SGHRS and CDR2 YFSETQ. As DNA, the CDR3 is TGCGCCAGCTTTCCTACTCCCGGGGACAGAAACTATGGCTACACCTTC. Translating gives CASFPTPGDRNYGYTF.

J is TRBJ2-3 and V is TRBV7-8; TRBD1 is a possible D gene (5 bases). The CDR3 is 13 amino acids. From germline, CDR1 is SGHVS and CDR2 FQNEAQ. V was trimmed by 1 base and J by 10 bases, leaving 12 bases between them. CDR3 sequence (DNA): TGTGCCAGCAGCTTAGTCCGGCAGGGATCGCAGTATTTT. This codes for CASSLVRQGSQYF.

The J gene is TRBJ1-1, the V gene TRBV24-1; TRBD1 agrees at 7 bases. Germline trimming cut 5 bases from V and 0 bases from J; bases unmatched to any gene: 2. The CDR3 runs to 14 residues. Germline-derived CDR1 and CDR2 are KGHDR and SFDVKD. The CDR3 here is CATSGGQMNTEAFF. The DNA of the CDR3 is TGTGCCACCAGTGGGGGACAGATGAACACTGAAGCTTTCTTT.

The V call is TRBV7-2, the J call TRBJ1-3; D remains unclear. Deletions cut 5 bases from V and 0 bases from J, with 8 bases between. CDR1 is SGHTA and CDR2 is FQGNSA in the germline V gene. The CDR3 sequence is 14 residues long. CDR3 in DNA: TGTGCCAGCAGCCCGTCCGGCTCTGGAAACACCATATATTTT. It codes for CASSPSGSGNTIYF.

This sequence joins TRBV5-1 and TRBJ2-7, with 7 bases aligning to TRBD1. CDR1 and CDR2 (germline): SGHRS, YFSETQ. The ends lost 0 bases at V and 3 bases at J; junction bases unmatched: 6. The CDR3 has 15 amino acids. DNA of the CDR3: TGCGCCAGCAGCTTGGCGCCAGGGGGTTTCTACGAGCAGTACTTC. Encoded protein: CASSLAPGGFYEQYF.

The chain recombines TRBV7-8 with TRBJ1-5; D call uncertain. Per the germline V gene, CDR1 is SGHVS and CDR2 is FQNEAQ. This CDR3 has 15 residues. With 2 bases removed from V and 4 bases from J, the gap between germline ends came to 12 bases. The CDR3 bases are TGTGCCAGCAGCTTAACGCAGGCGGCAAATCAGCCCCAGCATTTT. Its protein product is CASSLTQAANQPQHF.

This clone was counted only a few times. The V gene is TRBV19, the J gene TRBJ2-1, with a possible D match to TRBD1 (5 bases). Germline V gives CDR1 LNHDA, CDR2 SQIVND (reference sequence). This CDR3 has 16 residues. V was trimmed by 3 bases and J by 4 bases, leaving 16 bases between them. The DNA of the CDR3 is TGTGCCAGTAGTATTAGAAGATCTGGGGCTTACAATGAGCAGTTCTTC. Translated: CASSIRRSGAYNEQFF.

This clone appeared once. V gene TRBV24-1 combines with J gene TRBJ1-5, with D possibly TRBD1 on 6 matching bases. CDR3 length: 21 amino acids. The germline CDR1 and CDR2 sequences are KGHDR and SFDVKD. V lost 4 bases, J lost 0 bases, and 27 bases lay in between. CDR3 nucleotides: TGTGCCACCAGTGACCTGATATTTAACCCAGGGGAAACCTTTAGCAATCAGCCCCAGCATTTT. Translated: CATSDLIFNPGETFSNQPQHF.

This clone was counted between two and nine times. This sequence joins TRBV25-1 and TRBJ2-1, with D tentatively TRBD1 (6 bases). Germline values: CDR1 MGHDK, CDR2 SYGVNS. Trimming took off 3 bases at V and 3 bases at J, with 15 bases between the two ends. CDR3 size: 16 residues. CDR3 nucleotide sequence: TGTGCCAGCAGTGACCCGGGACAAACGATCTACAATGAGCAGTTCTTC. Protein: CASSDPGQTIYNEQFF. The whole variable domain, filled in from reference TRBV25-1 and TRBJ2-1, reads EADIYQTPRYLVIGTGKKITLECSQTMGHDKMYWYQQDPGMELHLIHYSYGVNSTEKGDLSSESTVSRIRTEHFPLTLESARPSHTSQYLCASSDPGQTIYNEQFFGPGTRLTVL.

The J gene is TRBJ2-7, the V gene TRBV7-9; D unresolved. Trimming took off 1 base at V and 3 bases at J, with 13 bases between the two ends. The CDR3 has 15 residues. Germline values: CDR1 SEHNR, CDR2 FQNEAQ (reference sequence). This chain's CDR3 is CASSLGSRFGYEQYF. CDR3 bases: TGTGCCAGCAGCTTAGGAAGCAGGTTCGGCTACGAGCAGTACTTC. Complete variable domain (other parts from reference TRBV7-9 and TRBJ2-7): DTGVSQNPRHKITKRGQNVTFRCDPISEHNRLYWYRQTLGQGPEFLTYFQNEAQLEKSRLLSDRFSAERPKGSFSTLEIQRTEQGDSAMYLCASSLGSRFGYEQYFGPGTRLTVT.

The chain has TRBV27 and TRBJ2-1; 8 bases are a match to TRBD2. Trimming cost V 7 bases and J 7 bases; bases outside gene matches: 9. Looked up from germline, CDR1 is MNHEY and CDR2 is SMNVEV (reference sequence). CDR3 length equals 14 residues. The CDR3 bases are TGTGCCAGCAAGGGACTAGGCCCTTATAATGAGCAGTTCTTC. It encodes CASKGLGPYNEQFF.

The chain employs TRBV29-1 and TRBJ2-1, with TRBD1 matching over 9 bases. This CDR3 has 13 residues. Germline-derived CDR1 and CDR2 are SQVTM and ANQGSEA. Losses at the gene ends were 5 bases for V and 6 bases for J; bases not matched to a gene: 5. The chain's CDR3 is CSVPGTGSNEQFF. CDR3 nucleotide sequence: TGCAGCGTTCCCGGGACAGGGTCCAATGAGCAGTTCTTC.

The chain employs TRBV30 and TRBJ1-4; 7 bases match TRBD1. The germline gives CDR1 GTSNPN, CDR2 SVGIG (reference sequence). With V trimmed by 5 bases and J by 0 bases, 3 bases remained unmatched. The CDR3 spans 14 residues. CDR3 nucleotide sequence: TGTGCCTGGGACAGGGAATCAACTAATGAAAAACTGTTTTTT. This gives the protein CAWDRESTNEKLFF.

J is TRBJ2-7 and V is TRBV29-1; 7 bases align to TRBD2. After removal of 2 bases from V and 6 bases from J, the junction contained 7 bases not matched to a gene. Looked up from germline, CDR1 is SQVTM and CDR2 is ANQGSEA. The CDR3 has 13 residues. Here the CDR3 reads CSVETREGLEQYF. The CDR3 DNA is TGCAGCGTTGAAACTAGGGAGGGGCTCGAGCAGTACTTC.

V usage is TRBV4-2 and J usage is TRBJ1-4; the match to TRBD1 covers 7 bases. The germline V gene has CDR1 LGHNA and CDR2 YNFKEQ. CDR3 length equals 15 residues. Losses at the gene ends were 0 bases for V and 7 bases for J; bases not matched to a gene: 5. The CDR3 coding sequence is TGTGCCAGCAGCCAAGAAAAGGGGGCAGGTGAAAAACTGTTTTTT. This encodes CASSQEKGAGEKLFF.

The chain has TRBV7-9 and TRBJ2-7; TRBD1 aligns across 7 bases. Germline V CDR1 and CDR2: SEHNR, FQNEAQ (reference sequence). V was clipped by 5 bases and J by 2 bases; unmatched bases: 3. CDR3 length: 13 residues. The CDR3 nucleotides read TGTGCCAGCAGCCCGGGACAGCCCTACGAGCAGTACTTC. Protein: CASSPGQPYEQYF.

The chain has TRBV29-1 and TRBJ2-2, with TRBD2 identical over 8 bases. This CDR3 contains 14 residues. With V trimmed by 4 bases and J by 5 bases, 6 bases remained unmatched. The germline V gene encodes CDR1 SQVTM and CDR2 ANQGSEA. The chain's CDR3 is CSVAVAGQTGELFF. CDR3 DNA: TGCAGCGTTGCTGTAGCGGGACAAACCGGGGAGCTGTTTTTT.

This chain joins TRBV27 and TRBJ1-2, with D possibly being TRBD1 (5 bases). Trimming left V 0 bases short and J 0 bases short, with 11 bases between. CDR1 and CDR2 from the germline V gene are MNHEY and SMNVEV (reference sequence). This CDR3 contains 16 residues. DNA for the CDR3: TGTGCCAGCAGTTTATCTGGGGCCGGAACTAACTATGGCTACACCTTC. This sequence encodes CASSLSGAGTNYGYTF.

V gene TRBV19 combines with J gene TRBJ1-4; the D is unclear. V lost 5 bases and J 4 bases, leaving 11 bases between the germline ends. The CDR3 totals 14 residues. Germline CDR1 LNHDA, CDR2 SQIVND (reference sequence). The CDR3 loop reads CASSLGQNNEKLFF. Written as DNA, the CDR3 is TGTGCCAGTAGTTTAGGGCAGAATAATGAAAAACTGTTTTTT.

The chain joins TRBV7-2 to TRBJ1-5; D not resolved. Trimming pared 3 bases from V and 11 bases from J, leaving 14 bases between. The length of the CDR3 is 13 residues. From germline, CDR1 is SGHTA and CDR2 FQGNSA. The DNA for the CDR3 is TGTGCCAGCAGCTTTCAAGGTCCCTGGGCCCAGCATTTT. This translates into CASSFQGPWAQHF.

The V and J genes are TRBV19 and TRBJ2-4; D is perhaps TRBD1 or TRBD2 (7 bases each). Looked up from germline, CDR1 is LNHDA and CDR2 is SQIVND (reference sequence). Trimming removed 2 bases at V and 15 bases at J, with 17 bases between. The CDR3 sequence is 13 residues long. CDR3 sequence: CASSINAGGGTYF. CDR3 nucleotides: TGTGCCAGTAGTATAAATGCAGGGGGAGGGACGTACTTC.

The CDR3 is CASSLNQGTYEQYF. CDR3 in DNA: TGTGCCAGCAGCTTGAATCAGGGTACCTACGAGCAGTACTTC. The V and J genes are TRBV5-6 and TRBJ2-7, with a weak D call TRBD1 (5 bases). The CDR3 extends over 14 amino acids. Germline CDR1 reads SGHDT; CDR2 reads YYEEEE. V was cut by 1 base and J by 2 bases, with 10 bases left in between.

The J gene is TRBJ2-5, the V gene TRBV5-4, with TRBD1 as a possible D gene (6 bases). CDR1 is SGHNT and CDR2 is YYREEE in the germline V gene (reference sequence). This CDR3 is 14 amino acids long. The V end lost 4 bases, the J end lost 5 bases, and 15 bases lay between the germline ends. As DNA, the CDR3 is TGTGCCAGCAGCAGGGAACAGGGATGGGAGACCCAGTACTTC. This gives the protein CASSREQGWETQYF. The variable domain in full, completed from reference TRBV5-4 and TRBJ2-5, reads ETGVTQSPTHLIKTRGQQVTLRCSSQSGHNTVSWYQQALGQGPQFIFQYYREEENGRGNFPPRFSGLQFPNYSSELNVNALELDDSALYLCASSREQGWETQYFGPGTRLLVL.

The DNA for the CDR3 is TGTGCCAGCAGATCGGGGGGGCTGGGCTATGGCTACACCTTC. Translating it yields CASRSGGLGYGYTF. The rearrangement links TRBV6-5 to TRBJ1-2, with D possibly TRBD1 on 6 matching bases. Germline V CDR1 and CDR2: MNHEY, SVGAGI. The CDR3 sequence is 14 residues long. The germline V and J ends were trimmed by 6 bases and 4 bases, with 15 bases remaining between them.